The entry below describes one T cell receptor (beta chain). Its antigen is still unknown. This sample is part of a study of T-cell memory formation after mild COVID-19. The study's findings and limits: Of the contracting clones, CD4+ ones lay mainly in CM and EM, and CD8+ ones in EMRA. Cross-reactive memory seemingly joined, as some responding clones were found in pre-infection memory. Unconfirmed was the SARS-CoV-2 specificity of second-wave clones that peaked on day 37.

Per the germline V gene, CDR1 is GTSNPN and CDR2 is SVGIG (reference sequence). This CDR3 spans 13 amino acids. Trimming left V 4 bases short and J 8 bases short, with 17 bases between. TCR alpha and TCR beta cDNA libraries carrying sample barcodes and UMIs were produced by 5'RACE using constant-segment primers. TCRdb reanalysed the 5' RACE reads using MiXCR and keeps one entry per CDR3 protein. This sample has almost 550,000 distinct CDR3 sequences, with roughly 20% found just once. The sequence was obtained from an adult woman who had mild COVID-19 (a few samples of this study predate the infection). Cell type and time point are not known. Sequenced material: PBMCs or a T cell subset sorted from them (not recorded which). The chain employs TRBV30 and TRBJ1-2; D perhaps matches TRBD1 (5 bases). In nucleotides, the CDR3 is TGTGCCTGGATCCCTGAGGGGCTCCGAGGCTACACCTTC. Residues: CAWIPEGLRGYTF.